The next 20 T cell receptor beta chains were all read from a single sample in a study of response to subunit inactivated influenza vaccine. TCRdb analysed the RT-PCR reads with MiXCR anew, one entry per CDR3 protein. The table shows approximately 520,000 distinct CDR3 sequences, with over 25% occurring only once. The sequenced sample was CD4+ T cells sorted from PBMCs, obtained 4 to 6 days after vaccination. Source of these receptors: a man between 50 and 59 years old who received an inactivated influenza vaccine.

This chain links TRBV9 with TRBJ2-2; no definite D call. The germline V gene has CDR1 SGDLS and CDR2 YYNGEE. V was trimmed by 1 base and J by 5 bases, leaving 6 bases between them. The CDR3 is made up of 13 amino acids. The CDR3 bases are TGTGCCAGCAGCGTAAAGGAGACCGGGGAGCTGTTTTTT. It is translated as CASSVKETGELFF.

This sequence joins TRBV11-1 and TRBJ2-7, with D uncertain. The germline V and J ends were trimmed by 3 bases and 0 bases, with 15 bases remaining between them. This CDR3 spans 16 amino acids. Looked up from germline, CDR1 is SGHAT and CDR2 is FQDESV (reference sequence). Written as DNA, the CDR3 is TGTGCCAGCAGCTTCTCCAACAGTCGCGGCTCCTACGAGCAGTACTTC. It yields the protein CASSFSNSRGSYEQYF.

The V gene is TRBV10-3, the J gene TRBJ2-1; 9 bases are shared with TRBD2. This CDR3 is built from 16 residues. V gave up 10 bases and J gave up 10 bases; unmatched junction bases: 20. Looked up from germline, CDR1 is ENHRY and CDR2 is SYGVKD. Here the CDR3 DNA reads TGTGCCACCACCATCATAGCGGGAGCTACCACTTACGAGCAGTTCTTC. Translated, it gives CATTIIAGATTYEQFF.

This chain joins TRBV7-2 and TRBJ2-7, with 8 nucleotides matching TRBD2. CDR3 length equals 15 residues. Trimming cost V 1 base and J 2 bases; bases outside gene matches: 4. The germline gives CDR1 SGHTA, CDR2 FQGNSA. The DNA for the CDR3 is TGTGCCAGCAGCTTAGATACTAGCGGAACCTACGAGCAGTACTTC. Amino acids: CASSLDTSGTYEQYF.

The V call is TRBV7-6, the J call TRBJ2-3, with no clear D. The germline V gene has CDR1 SGHVS and CDR2 FNYEAQ. The CDR3 consists of 13 residues. Trimming took off 3 bases at V and 2 bases at J, with 6 bases between the two ends. CDR3 residues: CASSFGPTDTQYF. The DNA for the CDR3 is TGTGCCAGCAGCTTCGGACCCACAGATACGCAGTATTTT.

J is TRBJ2-3 and V is TRBV7-8; 13 bases are shared with TRBD2. CDR3 length: 18 residues. CDR1 is SGHVS and CDR2 is FQNEAQ in the germline V gene. Trimming at V came to 2 bases and at J to 5 bases, leaving 10 bases not matched to a gene. CDR3: CASSLIGTSGAHVDTQYF. CDR3 nucleotides: TGTGCCAGCAGCTTAATTGGGACTAGCGGGGCCCATGTAGATACGCAGTATTTT.

V usage is TRBV9 and J usage is TRBJ2-2; D call uncertain. V was pared by 4 bases and J by 0 bases, with 7 bases between. Germline lookup yields CDR1 SGDLS and CDR2 YYNGEE. This CDR3 contains 14 residues. CDR3 bases: TGTGCCAGCAGCACTGCCTCGAACACCGGGGAGCTGTTTTTT. It translates to CASSTASNTGELFF.

This clonotype has just a few counts. The rearrangement joins TRBV18 to TRBJ1-6; possible D gene TRBD1, 6 bases. V dropped 1 base and J dropped 8 bases, with 12 bases sitting between them. The CDR3 is 15 residues long. CDR1 is KGHSH, CDR2 LQKENI, per germline. The CDR3 DNA is TGTGCCAGCTCACCACAGGAGACAGGTTATTCACCCCTCCACTTT. As protein: CASSPQETGYSPLHF.

CDR3: CSARSLGETQYF. CDR3 DNA sequence: TGCAGTGCTAGGTCGTTAGGAGAGACCCAGTACTTC. The J gene is TRBJ2-5, the V gene TRBV20-1, with no clear D. Germline V gene sequence: CDR1 DFQATT, CDR2 SNEGSKA (reference sequence). The V and J ends lost 3 bases and 4 bases respectively, with 9 bases between them. This CDR3 has 12 residues.

This chain uses TRBV20-1 with TRBJ2-3; D perhaps matches TRBD1 (6 bases). The V gene's germline CDR1 is DFQATT and CDR2 SNEGSKA (reference sequence). Trimming took off 5 bases at V and 6 bases at J, with 9 bases between the two ends. The CDR3 consists of 11 residues. The CDR3 nucleotides read TGCAGTGCTCAAAGGGGGGATACGCAGTATTTT. Protein sequence: CSAQRGDTQYF.

This chain joins TRBV5-6 and TRBJ2-4; D not resolved. The V and J ends lost 0 bases and 0 bases respectively, with 10 bases between them. Germline-derived CDR1 and CDR2 are SGHDT and YYEEEE. This CDR3 has 16 residues. This CDR3 is CASSLGDEIAKNIQYF. As DNA, the CDR3 is TGTGCCAGCAGCTTGGGAGACGAGATAGCCAAAAACATTCAGTACTTC.

V gene TRBV4-3 combines with J gene TRBJ2-2; 7 bases fit TRBD1. Germline V gene lookup returns CDR1 LGHNA and CDR2 YSLEER. The trim removed 4 bases at V and 6 bases at J, leaving 11 bases unmatched. CDR3 length: 16 residues. CDR3 protein: CASSPRTGVGAGELFF. DNA for the CDR3: TGCGCCAGCAGCCCCAGAACAGGGGTGGGCGCCGGGGAGCTGTTTTTT.

This chain connects TRBV4-1 to TRBJ2-1; TRBD2 agrees at 12 bases. With V trimmed by 0 bases and J by 9 bases, 6 bases remained unmatched. Germline values: CDR1 MGHRA, CDR2 YSYEKL. The CDR3 has 16 amino acids. The CDR3 sequence is CASSQEASGGAVEQFF. Here the CDR3 DNA reads TGCGCCAGCAGCCAAGAGGCTAGCGGGGGGGCTGTTGAGCAGTTCTTC.

This clonotype was seen only a few times. The chain joins TRBV7-9 to TRBJ2-7, with 7 bases identical to TRBD1. This CDR3 has 13 residues. The germline gives CDR1 SEHNR, CDR2 FQNEAQ (reference sequence). Trimming cost V 5 bases and J 3 bases; bases outside gene matches: 4. Here the CDR3 reads CASSTGQRYEQYF. The DNA of the CDR3 is TGTGCCAGCAGCACGGGACAGCGCTACGAGCAGTACTTC.

The chain has TRBV4-1 and TRBJ2-1; TRBD2 matches 11 bases. Per the germline V gene, CDR1 is MGHRA and CDR2 is YSYEKL. The CDR3 is 16 amino acids. After removal of 4 bases from V and 6 bases from J, the junction contained 8 bases not matched to a gene. The CDR3 loop is CASSPPLAGVVNEQFF. Written as DNA, the CDR3 is TGCGCCAGCAGCCCACCACTAGCGGGAGTAGTCAATGAGCAGTTCTTC.

There are a few counts of this clonotype. CDR3 nucleotide sequence: TGTGCCAGCAGCTTAGTAGTGGTTAAGCAGTTCTTC. It yields the protein CASSLVVVKQFF. This sequence joins TRBV7-9 and TRBJ2-1; D gene uncertain. Trimming took 1 base from V and 11 from J, leaving 9 bases between them. CDR1 is SEHNR and CDR2 is FQNEAQ in the germline V gene (reference sequence). The CDR3 sequence is 12 residues long.

The chain links TRBV29-1 to TRBJ2-4; possibly TRBD2 for D (6 bases). Germline CDR1 is SQVTM and CDR2 is ANQGSEA. The CDR3 runs to 13 residues. V was cut by 1 base and J by 9 bases, with 13 bases left in between. The CDR3, as DNA: TGCAGCGTTGAAGGGCAGGGAGGTAGCATTCAGTACTTC. This gives the protein CSVEGQGGSIQYF.

This clonotype was detected many times. The chain couples TRBV7-2 to TRBJ2-1, with 8 bases aligning to TRBD2. V was clipped by 8 bases and J by 7 bases; unmatched bases: 16. The CDR3 spans 16 residues. Germline CDR1 and CDR2: SGHTA and FQGNSA. The CDR3 DNA follows: TGTGCCAGCGGGCAGGGTGTAGCGGGAACCCGGAATGAGCAGTTCTTC. Its translation is CASGQGVAGTRNEQFF.

This clonotype was counted at least ten times. The chain recombines TRBV20-1 with TRBJ2-7; TRBD2 might be the D (6 bases). V was cut by 0 bases and J by 7 bases, with 16 bases left in between. From germline, CDR1 is DFQATT and CDR2 SNEGSKA (reference sequence). The CDR3 totals 14 residues. The CDR3 nucleotides read TGCAGTGCTAGAGAAGGAGGGGTTGGGGATGAGCAGTACTTC. Translated, it gives CSAREGGVGDEQYF.

This clonotype was detected a few times. This chain uses TRBV29-1 with TRBJ2-2; possibly TRBD1 for D (6 bases). The germline V and J ends were trimmed by 7 bases and 6 bases, with 15 bases remaining between them. Germline values: CDR1 SQVTM, CDR2 ANQGSEA. This CDR3 is built from 13 residues. The chain's CDR3 is CSAATGLAGELFF. The CDR3 DNA reads as TGCAGCGCCGCCACAGGGCTGGCCGGGGAGCTGTTTTTT.